These T cell receptor beta chains were read from a single sample in a study of cytomegalovirus exposure and HLA in healthy donors. Libraries were prepared by immunoSEQ multiplex PCR; TCRdb keeps only in-frame clonotypes and omits some of them. The sample yields roughly 190,000 clones, around 85% seen once. Sample: PBMCs. The receptor set was obtained from a man younger than 30 in good health and CMV-seronegative. Both conserved end residues are part of each CDR3. A D gene is named only where the DNA matches it firmly. Size tells how often a clone was seen (once, few, many) or the class of an expanded clone, and some rows leave it out.

TRBV7-9	TRBD2	TRBJ2-3	-	CASSQGGRGGRNF	TGTGCCAGCAGCCAAGGTGGGCGGGGGGGCCGGAATTTT
TRBV28	TRBD2	TRBJ2-1	-	CASSFVAGGHNEQFF	TGTGCCAGCAGTTTCGTAGCGGGGGGGCACAATGAGCAGTTCTTC
TRBV29-1	TRBD1	TRBJ1-1	-	CSVPKPGTGEAFF	TGCAGCGTACCAAAACCCGGGACAGGTGAAGCTTTCTTT
TRBV4-2	TRBD1	TRBJ2-5	-	CASGTGDQETQYF	TGTGCCAGCGGGACAGGGGACCAAGAGACCCAGTACTTC
TRBV7-2	-	TRBJ2-3	-	CASSSRADTQYF	TGTGCCAGCAGCTCTCGGGCAGATACGCAGTATTTT
TRBV9	-	TRBJ1-1	-	CASSVTQGNTEAFF	TGTGCCAGCAGCGTTACCCAGGGGAACACTGAAGCTTTCTTT
TRBV10-3	TRBD1	TRBJ1-1	-	CAISGPGQGRTEAFF	TGTGCCATCAGTGGTCCCGGACAGGGGAGAACTGAAGCTTTCTTT
TRBV27	TRBD2	TRBJ2-1	-	CASNPLSGSSYNEQFF	TGTGCCAGCAATCCCCTCAGCGGGAGCTCCTACAATGAGCAGTTCTTC
TRBV7-9	-	TRBJ1-3	-	CASSLDGLRNTIYF	TGTGCCAGCAGCTTAGATGGTCTCCGGAACACCATATATTTT
TRBV7-2	TRBD2	TRBJ2-5	-	CASSLRGTSGGKTQYF	TGTGCCAGCAGCTTGCGAGGGACTAGCGGGGGAAAAACCCAGTACTTC
TRBV30	-	TRBJ2-7	-	CAWSVVAPYEQYF	TGTGCCTGGAGTGTGGTAGCTCCGTACGAGCAGTACTTC
TRBV4-3	-	TRBJ2-7	-	CASSQEGGATYEQYF	TGCGCCAGCAGCCAAGAAGGGGGGGCAACCTACGAGCAGTACTTC
TRBV6-5	TRBD2	TRBJ2-7	-	CASSPGLAGAPEQYF	TGTGCCAGCAGCCCGGGACTAGCGGGAGCCCCCGAGCAGTACTTC
TRBV27	-	TRBJ1-6	-	CASGRGYDSPLHF	TGTGCCAGTGGTAGGGGATATGATTCACCCCTCCACTTT
TRBV7-2	-	TRBJ1-2	-	CASSLVVAKPHF	TGTGCCAGCAGCTTAGTCGTGGCAAAACCACACTTC
TRBV4-3	TRBD2	TRBJ2-1	medium-sized	CASSQLQTSYDEQFF	TGCGCCAGCAGCCAACTCCAGACTAGCTACGATGAGCAGTTCTTC
TRBV13	-	TRBJ2-3	few	CASSLGQDRSVAGTDTQYF	TGTGCCAGCAGCTTAGGGCAGGATCGATCCGTTGCTGGCACAGATACGCAGTATTTT
TRBV5-6	TRBD1	TRBJ2-7	-	CASSLGQAFSYEQYF	TGTGCCAGCAGTCTTGGACAGGCTTTCTCCTACGAGCAGTACTTC
TRBV7-3	TRBD2	TRBJ2-3	-	CASSLSGAGGPTDTQYF	TGTGCCAGCAGCTTAAGTGGCGCGGGAGGGCCCACAGATACGCAGTATTTT
TRBV7-2	TRBD2	TRBJ2-7	once	CASSPGLAIGYEQYF	TGTGCCAGCAGCCCGGGACTAGCGATAGGCTACGAGCAGTACTTC
TRBV27	TRBD1	TRBJ2-4	-	CASSHLQGDKNIQYF	TGTGCCAGCAGTCATCTACAGGGGGACAAAAACATTCAGTACTTC
TRBV7-7	TRBD1	TRBJ2-7	-	CASSLGGGGEQYF	TGTGCTAGCAGCTTAGGGGGCGGCGGCGAGCAGTACTTC
TRBV27	-	TRBJ2-2	-	CASSFSGWGEDLINTGELFF	TGTGCCAGCAGTTTCTCCGGTTGGGGGGAGGACCTTATCAACACCGGGGAGCTGTTTTTT
TRBV9	TRBD1	TRBJ2-7	-	CASSPGQGWNEQYF	TGTGCCAGCAGCCCCGGACAGGGGTGGAACGAGCAGTACTTC
TRBV7-6	TRBD1	TRBJ1-2	-	CASSPIGQGSNPNYGYTF	TGTGCCAGCAGCCCAATCGGACAGGGGTCCAACCCTAACTATGGCTACACCTTC
TRBV2	TRBD2	TRBJ2-5	-	CASSELALAAETQYF	TGTGCCAGCAGTGAGTTAGCACTAGCGGCAGAGACCCAGTACTTC
TRBV30	-	TRBJ2-2	-	CAWSVGPQGYTGELFF	TGTGCCTGGAGTGTAGGCCCTCAGGGTTACACCGGGGAGCTGTTTTTT
TRBV6-1	TRBD1	TRBJ2-5	-	CASDEDRAKETQYF	TGTGCCAGCGACGAGGACAGGGCCAAAGAGACCCAGTACTTC
TRBV7-2	TRBD2	TRBJ2-6	-	CASSFIGGAGANVLTF	TGTGCCAGCAGCTTCATCGGGGGGGCTGGGGCCAACGTCCTGACTTTC
TRBV27	-	TRBJ2-1	-	CASSLWAGAMGSDEQFF	TGTGCCAGCAGTTTATGGGCAGGGGCTATGGGGTCGGATGAGCAGTTCTTC
TRBV25-1	-	TRBJ2-1	-	CASSEYLGEQFF	TGTGCCAGCAGTGAATATCTCGGTGAGCAGTTCTTC
TRBV7-2	TRBD2	TRBJ2-7	-	CASSLSRLAGTYEQYF	TGTGCCAGCAGCTTGAGTCGACTAGCGGGGACCTACGAGCAGTACTTC
TRBV5-1	-	TRBJ1-3	few	CASSLDYSGNTIYF	TGCGCCAGCAGCTTGGATTACTCTGGAAACACCATATATTTT
TRBV7-6	-	TRBJ2-1	-	CASSLGPSPNHNEQFF	TGTGCCAGCAGCTTGGGGCCGAGTCCTAACCACAATGAGCAGTTCTTC
TRBV12-5	-	TRBJ1-1	-	CASGLVQGGMNTEAFF	TGTGCTAGTGGTTTGGTACAGGGCGGTATGAACACTGAAGCTTTCTTT
TRBV14	-	TRBJ1-1	medium-sized	CASSQAGALLNEAFF	TGTGCCAGCAGCCAAGCAGGGGCTTTGTTAAATGAAGCTTTCTTT
TRBV11-2	TRBD1	TRBJ1-2	-	CASSLGVGGLANYGYTF	TGTGCCAGCAGCTTAGGGGTAGGGGGCCTCGCTAACTATGGCTACACCTTC
TRBV6-6	TRBD1	TRBJ1-2	few	CASSQTGGTGYTF	TGTGCCAGCAGTCAGACAGGGGGCACCGGCTACACCTTC
TRBV15	-	TRBJ2-5	few	CATSRAPGYEETQYF	TGTGCCACCAGCAGAGCTCCAGGGTATGAAGAGACCCAGTACTTC
TRBV5-1	-	TRBJ2-3	few	CASSLLGDTDTQYF	TGCGCCAGCAGCTTGTTAGGGGACACAGATACGCAGTATTTT
TRBV9	TRBD1	TRBJ1-5	-	CASSPLGQPNQPQHF	TGTGCCAGCAGCCCCCTGGGACAGCCAAATCAGCCCCAGCATTTT
TRBV15	TRBD1	TRBJ2-2	-	CATSRDLTGIDTGELFF	TGTGCCACCAGCAGAGATCTGACAGGGATCGACACCGGGGAGCTGTTTTTT
TRBV10-3	-	TRBJ2-7	-	CAISVTPGHPSYEQYF	TGTGCCATCAGTGTAACTCCGGGACATCCAAGCTACGAGCAGTACTTC
TRBV11-2	-	TRBJ2-1	-	CASSFQVEYEQFF	TGTGCCAGCAGCTTTCAGGTCGAGTATGAGCAGTTCTTC
TRBV12-5	TRBD2	TRBJ2-7	-	CASGGTSGAYEQYF	TGTGCTAGTGGCGGGACTAGCGGGGCTTACGAGCAGTACTTC
TRBV5-4	-	TRBJ1-2	-	CASSLDGVYGYTF	TGTGCCAGCAGCTTGGACGGTGTCTATGGCTACACCTTC
TRBV7-9	TRBD1	TRBJ1-2	-	CASSSQGTGYGRYGYTF	TGTGCCAGCAGTTCACAGGGGACGGGCTACGGCAGATATGGCTACACCTTC
TRBV29-1	-	TRBJ2-5	-	CSVEDSLGLGTQYF	TGCAGCGTTGAAGATTCGCTCGGACTCGGAACCCAGTACTTC
TRBV9	-	TRBJ2-2	-	CASSVSSRPNTGELFF	TGTGCCAGCAGCGTCTCATCGAGGCCGAACACCGGGGAGCTGTTTTTT